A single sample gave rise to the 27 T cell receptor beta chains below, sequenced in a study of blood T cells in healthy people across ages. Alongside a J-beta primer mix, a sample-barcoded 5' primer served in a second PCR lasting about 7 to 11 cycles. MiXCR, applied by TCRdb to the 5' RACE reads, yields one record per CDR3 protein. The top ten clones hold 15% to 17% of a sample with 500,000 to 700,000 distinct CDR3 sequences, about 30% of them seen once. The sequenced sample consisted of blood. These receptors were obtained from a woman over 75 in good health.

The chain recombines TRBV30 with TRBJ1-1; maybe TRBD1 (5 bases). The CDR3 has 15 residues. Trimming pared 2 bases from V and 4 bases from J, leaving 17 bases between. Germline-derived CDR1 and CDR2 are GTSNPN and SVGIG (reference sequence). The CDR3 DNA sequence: TGTGCCTGGAGTTTCGGGACGGTGTCTCCCACTGAAGCTTTCTTT. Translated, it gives CAWSFGTVSPTEAFF.

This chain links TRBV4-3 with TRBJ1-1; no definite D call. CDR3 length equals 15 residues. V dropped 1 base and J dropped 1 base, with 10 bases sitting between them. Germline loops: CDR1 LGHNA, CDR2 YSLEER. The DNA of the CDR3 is TGCGCCAGCAGCCAAGGCGGCAGAACGAACACTGAAGCTTTCTTT. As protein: CASSQGGRTNTEAFF.

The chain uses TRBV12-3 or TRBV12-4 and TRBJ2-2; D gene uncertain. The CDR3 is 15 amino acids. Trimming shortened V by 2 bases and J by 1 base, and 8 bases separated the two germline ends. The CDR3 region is CASSLPPMNTGELFF. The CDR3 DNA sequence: TGTGCCAGCAGTTTACCCCCCATGAACACCGGGGAGCTGTTTTTT.

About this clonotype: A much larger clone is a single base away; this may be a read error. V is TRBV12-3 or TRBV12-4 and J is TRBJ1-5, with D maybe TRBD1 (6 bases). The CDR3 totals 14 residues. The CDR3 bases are TGTGCCAGCAGTCCGCAGGGGTTCAATCAGCCCCGGCATTTT. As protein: CASSPQGFNQPRHF.

CDR3 sequence: CASSFMGLGSDTQYF. The CDR3 DNA follows: TGCGCCAGCAGCTTCATGGGACTGGGTTCAGATACGCAGTATTTT. The chain couples TRBV5-1 to TRBJ2-3, with a tentative D call TRBD2 (6 bases). With 2 bases removed from V and 4 bases from J, the gap between germline ends came to 14 bases. CDR1 is SGHRS, CDR2 YFSETQ, per germline. The CDR3 length is 15 residues.

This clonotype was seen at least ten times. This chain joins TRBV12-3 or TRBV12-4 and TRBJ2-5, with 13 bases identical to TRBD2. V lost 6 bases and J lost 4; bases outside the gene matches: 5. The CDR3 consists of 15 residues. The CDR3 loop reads CASSKRLAGGETQYF. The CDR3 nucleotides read TGTGCCAGCAGCAAAAGACTAGCGGGGGGAGAGACCCAGTACTTC.

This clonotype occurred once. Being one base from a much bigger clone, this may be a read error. CDR3 sequence: CACSQVRGGGTEAFF. The CDR3 DNA is TGTGCCTGCAGCCAAGTAAGGGGAGGGGGCACTGAAGCTTTCTTT. This chain links TRBV4-2 with TRBJ1-1; TRBD1 might be the D (6 bases). The CDR3 consists of 15 residues. Germline CDR1 LGHNA, CDR2 YNFKEQ.

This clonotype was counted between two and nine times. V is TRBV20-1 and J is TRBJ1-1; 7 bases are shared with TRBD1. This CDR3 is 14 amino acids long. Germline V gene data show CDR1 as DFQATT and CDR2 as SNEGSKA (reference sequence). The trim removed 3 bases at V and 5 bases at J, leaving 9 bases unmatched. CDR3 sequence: CSARSPSGGTEAFF. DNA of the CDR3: TGCAGTGCTAGGAGCCCCTCAGGGGGAACTGAAGCTTTCTTT.

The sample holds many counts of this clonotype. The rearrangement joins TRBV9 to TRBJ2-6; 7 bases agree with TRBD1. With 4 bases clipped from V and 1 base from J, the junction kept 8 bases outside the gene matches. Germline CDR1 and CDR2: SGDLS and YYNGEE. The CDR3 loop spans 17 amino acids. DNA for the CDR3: TGTGCCAGCAGCCCTCGGACAGGCCCGTCTGGGGCCAACGTCCTGACTTTC. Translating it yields CASSPRTGPSGANVLTF.

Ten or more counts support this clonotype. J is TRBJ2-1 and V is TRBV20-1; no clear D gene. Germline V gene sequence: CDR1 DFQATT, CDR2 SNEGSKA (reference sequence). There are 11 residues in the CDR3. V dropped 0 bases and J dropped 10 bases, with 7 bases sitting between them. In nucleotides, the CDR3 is TGCAGTGCTAGAGAGTATATAGAGCAGTTCTTC. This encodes CSAREYIEQFF.

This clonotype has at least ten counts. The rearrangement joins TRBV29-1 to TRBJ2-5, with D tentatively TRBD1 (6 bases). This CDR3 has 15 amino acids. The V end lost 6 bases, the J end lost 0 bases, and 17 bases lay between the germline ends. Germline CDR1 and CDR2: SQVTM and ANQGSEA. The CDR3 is CSVLPPEGDQETQYF. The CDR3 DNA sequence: TGCAGCGTCCTCCCCCCAGAGGGGGACCAAGAGACCCAGTACTTC.

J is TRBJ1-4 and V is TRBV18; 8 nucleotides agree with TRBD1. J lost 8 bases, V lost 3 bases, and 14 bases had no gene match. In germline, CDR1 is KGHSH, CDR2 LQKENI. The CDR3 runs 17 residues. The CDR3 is CASSPGQGAQDKEKLFF. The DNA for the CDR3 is TGTGCCAGCTCACCGGGGCAGGGGGCCCAGGATAAGGAAAAACTGTTTTTT.

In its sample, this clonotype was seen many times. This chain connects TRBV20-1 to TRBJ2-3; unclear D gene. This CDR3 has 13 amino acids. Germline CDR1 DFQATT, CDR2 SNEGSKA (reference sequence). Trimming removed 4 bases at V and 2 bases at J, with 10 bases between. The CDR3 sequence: CSATLSNTDTQYF. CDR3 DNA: TGCAGTGCTACCCTTTCCAACACAGATACGCAGTATTTT.

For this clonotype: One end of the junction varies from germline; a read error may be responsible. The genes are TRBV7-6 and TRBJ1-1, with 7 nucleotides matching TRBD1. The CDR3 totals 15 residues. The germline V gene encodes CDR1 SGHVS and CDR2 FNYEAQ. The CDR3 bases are TGTGCCAACAGCTTAGGTGGCAGGGGGGACACTGAAGCTTTCTTT. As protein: CANSLGGRGDTEAFF.

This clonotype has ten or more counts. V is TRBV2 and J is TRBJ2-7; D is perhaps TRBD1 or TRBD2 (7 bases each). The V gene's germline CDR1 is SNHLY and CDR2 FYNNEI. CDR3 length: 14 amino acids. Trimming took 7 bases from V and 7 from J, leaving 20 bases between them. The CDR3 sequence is CASKGARGAWEQYF. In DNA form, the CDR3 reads TGTGCCAGCAAGGGGGCACGGGGGGCGTGGGAGCAGTACTTC.

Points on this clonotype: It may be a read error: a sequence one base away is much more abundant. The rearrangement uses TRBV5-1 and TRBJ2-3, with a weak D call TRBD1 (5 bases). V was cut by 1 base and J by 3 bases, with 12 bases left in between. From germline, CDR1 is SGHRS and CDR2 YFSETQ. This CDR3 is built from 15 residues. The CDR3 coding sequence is TGCGCCAGCAGCTTGACTGGGGCAGGAACAGATACGCAGTATTTT. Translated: CASSLTGAGTDTQYF.

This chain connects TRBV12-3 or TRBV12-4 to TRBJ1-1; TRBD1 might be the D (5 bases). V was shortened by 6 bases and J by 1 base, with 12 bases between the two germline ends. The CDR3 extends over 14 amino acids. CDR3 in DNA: TGTGCCAGCAGCATGACAGCTAAGAACACTGAAGCTTTCTTT. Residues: CASSMTAKNTEAFF.

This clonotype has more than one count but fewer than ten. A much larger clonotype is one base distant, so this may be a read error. This chain's CDR3 is CASSPTWGSLNEQFF. CDR3 DNA: TGTGCCAGCAGCCCAACGTGGGGGAGCCTCAATGAGCAGTTCTTC. This chain connects TRBV2 to TRBJ2-1, with D perhaps assigned TRBD1 or TRBD2 (5 bases each). Trimming left V 6 bases short and J 6 bases short, with 18 bases between. Germline-derived CDR1 and CDR2 are SNHLY and FYNNEI. The CDR3 covers 15 residues. Complete variable domain (other parts from reference TRBV2 and TRBJ2-1): EPEVTQTPSHQVTQMGQEVILRCVPISNHLYFYWYRQILGQKVEFLVSFYNNEISEKSEIFDDQFSVERPDGSNFTLKIRSTKLEDSAMYFCASSPTWGSLNEQFFGPGTRLTVL.

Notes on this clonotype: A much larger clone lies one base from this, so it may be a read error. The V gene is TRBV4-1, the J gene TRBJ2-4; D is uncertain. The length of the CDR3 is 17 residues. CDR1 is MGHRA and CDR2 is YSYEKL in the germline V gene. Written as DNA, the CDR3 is TGCGCCGGCAGCGATAGTTGGGTTGGCGGAGCCAAAAACATTCAGTACTTC. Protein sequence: CAGSDSWVGGAKNIQYF.

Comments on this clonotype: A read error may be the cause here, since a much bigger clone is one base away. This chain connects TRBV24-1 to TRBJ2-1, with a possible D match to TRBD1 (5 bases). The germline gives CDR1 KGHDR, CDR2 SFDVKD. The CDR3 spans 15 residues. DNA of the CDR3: TGTGCCGCCAGTGATCCGACAGTATCCTACAATGAGCAGTTCTTC. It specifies CAASDPTVSYNEQFF.

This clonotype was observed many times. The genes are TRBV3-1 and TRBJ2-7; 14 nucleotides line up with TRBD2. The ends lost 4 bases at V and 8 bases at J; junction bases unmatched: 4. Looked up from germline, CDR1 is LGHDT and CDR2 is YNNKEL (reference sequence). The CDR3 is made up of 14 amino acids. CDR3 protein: CASSRGTSGGKQYF. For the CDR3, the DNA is TGTGCCAGCAGCCGCGGGACTAGCGGGGGTAAGCAGTACTTC.

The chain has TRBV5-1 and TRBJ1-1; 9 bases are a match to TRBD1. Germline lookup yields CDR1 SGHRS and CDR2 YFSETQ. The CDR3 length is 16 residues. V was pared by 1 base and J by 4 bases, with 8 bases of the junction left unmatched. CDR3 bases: TGCGCCAGCAGCTTGTCACGGACAGGGGCGCTCACTGAAGCTTTCTTT. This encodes CASSLSRTGALTEAFF.

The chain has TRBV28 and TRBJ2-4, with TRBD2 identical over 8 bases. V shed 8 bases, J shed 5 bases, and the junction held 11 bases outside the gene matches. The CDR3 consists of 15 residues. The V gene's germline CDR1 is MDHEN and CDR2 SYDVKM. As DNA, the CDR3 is TGTGCCAGCGCTTCGGGAGGGGGGCCACAAAACATTCAGTACTTC. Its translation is CASASGGGPQNIQYF. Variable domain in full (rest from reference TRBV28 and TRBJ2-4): DVKVTQSSRYLVKRTGEKVFLECVQDMDHENMFWYRQDPGLGLRLIYFSYDVKMKEKGDIPEGYSVSREKKERFSLILESASTNQTSMYLCASASGGGPQNIQYFGAGTRLSVL.

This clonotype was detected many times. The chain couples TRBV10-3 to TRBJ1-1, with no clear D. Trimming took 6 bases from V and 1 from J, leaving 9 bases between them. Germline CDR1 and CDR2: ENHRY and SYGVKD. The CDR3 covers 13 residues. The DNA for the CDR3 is TGTGCCATCAGGAATACCGGGAACACTGAAGCTTTCTTT. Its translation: CAIRNTGNTEAFF.

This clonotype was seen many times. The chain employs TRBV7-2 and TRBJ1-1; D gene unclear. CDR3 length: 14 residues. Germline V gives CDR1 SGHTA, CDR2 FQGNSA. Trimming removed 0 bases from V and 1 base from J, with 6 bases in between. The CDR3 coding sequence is TGTGCCAGCAGCTTAGCCACCGAGAACACTGAAGCTTTCTTT. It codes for CASSLATENTEAFF.

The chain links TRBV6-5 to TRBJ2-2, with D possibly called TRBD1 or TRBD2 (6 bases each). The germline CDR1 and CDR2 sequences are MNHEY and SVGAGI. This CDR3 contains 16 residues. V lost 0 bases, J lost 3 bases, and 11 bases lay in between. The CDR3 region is CASSYSGGSDTGELFF. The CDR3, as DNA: TGTGCCAGCAGTTACTCGGGGGGCTCGGACACCGGGGAGCTGTTTTTT.

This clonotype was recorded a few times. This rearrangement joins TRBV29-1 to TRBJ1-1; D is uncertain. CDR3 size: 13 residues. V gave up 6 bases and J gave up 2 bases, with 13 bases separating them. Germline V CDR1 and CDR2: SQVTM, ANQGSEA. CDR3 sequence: CSVADDPNTEAFF. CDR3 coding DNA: TGCAGCGTGGCGGACGATCCTAACACTGAAGCTTTCTTT.